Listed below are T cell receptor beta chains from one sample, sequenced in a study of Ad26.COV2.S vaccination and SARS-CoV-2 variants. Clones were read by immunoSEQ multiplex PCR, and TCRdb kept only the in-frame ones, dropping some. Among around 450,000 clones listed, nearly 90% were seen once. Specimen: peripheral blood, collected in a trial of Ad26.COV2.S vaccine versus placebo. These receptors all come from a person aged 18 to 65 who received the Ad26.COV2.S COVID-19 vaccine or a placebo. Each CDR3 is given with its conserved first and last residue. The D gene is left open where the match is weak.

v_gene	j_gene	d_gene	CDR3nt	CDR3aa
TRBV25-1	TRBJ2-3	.	TGTGCCAGCAGTGCATTCGACAGCACAGATACGCAGTATTTT	CASSAFDSTDTQYF
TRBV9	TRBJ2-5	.	TGTGCCAGCAGCGTAACGATGGCGACAGAAGAGACCCAGTACTTC	CASSVTMATEETQYF
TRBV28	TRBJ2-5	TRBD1	TGTGCCAGCAGGGATACAGGGGGTCAAGAGACCCAGTACTTC	CASRDTGGQETQYF
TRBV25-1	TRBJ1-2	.	TGTGCCAGCAGTGCCCAGCAGGGCTATGGCTACACCTTC	CASSAQQGYGYTF
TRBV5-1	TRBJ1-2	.	TGCGCCAGCAGCAACCACGCAGGGAACTATGGCTACACCTTC	CASSNHAGNYGYTF
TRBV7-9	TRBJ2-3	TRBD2	TGTGCCAGCAGCTTACTCGTCGCGGGGCGGGAGGGTGGCACAGATACGCAGTATTTT	CASSLLVAGREGGTDTQYF
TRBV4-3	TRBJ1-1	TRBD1	TGCGCCAGCAGCCAAGAAATCCCGGGGAGACAGGGATTCACTGAAGCTTTCTTT	CASSQEIPGRQGFTEAFF
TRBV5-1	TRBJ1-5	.	TGCGCCAGCAGCTTGGATGGTCAGGGGAATCAGCCCCAGCATTTT	CASSLDGQGNQPQHF
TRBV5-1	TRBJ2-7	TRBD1	TGCGCCAGCAGCTTGGGGCAGGGGGAGTACGAGCAGTACTTC	CASSLGQGEYEQYF
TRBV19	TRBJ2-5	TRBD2	TGTGCCAGTAGTATCGGGGTAGCGGGAGTGAGCGAGACCCAGTACTTC	CASSIGVAGVSETQYF
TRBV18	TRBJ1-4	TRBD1	TGTGCCAGCTCACCGGGACAGGGATCAACTAATGAAAAACTGTTTTTT	CASSPGQGSTNEKLFF